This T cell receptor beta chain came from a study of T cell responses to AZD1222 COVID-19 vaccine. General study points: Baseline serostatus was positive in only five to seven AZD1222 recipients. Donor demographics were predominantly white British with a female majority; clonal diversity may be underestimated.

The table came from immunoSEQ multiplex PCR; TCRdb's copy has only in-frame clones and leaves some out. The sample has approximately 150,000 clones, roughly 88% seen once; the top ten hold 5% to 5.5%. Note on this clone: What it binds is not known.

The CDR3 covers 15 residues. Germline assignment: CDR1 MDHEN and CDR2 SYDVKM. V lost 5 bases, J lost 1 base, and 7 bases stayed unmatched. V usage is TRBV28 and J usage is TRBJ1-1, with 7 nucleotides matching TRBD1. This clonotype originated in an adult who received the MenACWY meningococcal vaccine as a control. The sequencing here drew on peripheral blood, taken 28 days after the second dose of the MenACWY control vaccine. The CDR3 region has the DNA TGTGCCAGCAGTACACCGGGACAGAAGAACACTGAAGCTTTCTTT. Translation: CASSTPGQKNTEAFF.